The T cell receptor (beta chain) described here comes from a study of cytomegalovirus exposure and HLA in healthy donors. 60 Vbeta and 13 Jbeta primers were used in PCR. Here immunoSEQ multiplex PCR was the method, and the copy in TCRdb shows in-frame clones only, minus some. The sample lists under 95,000 clones, over 75% occurring once. The germline gives CDR1 SEHNR, CDR2 FQNEAQ (reference sequence). The ends were cut back, 5 bases at V and 1 base at J, with 12 bases in the middle. The CDR3 totals 15 residues. This TCR came from a boy aged 5-17 years in good health and CMV-seronegative. The sample comprised PBMCs. V and J are TRBV7-9 and TRBJ2-1, with D perhaps matching TRBD2 (6 bases). CDR3 bases: TGTGCCAGCAGCCACGGGACTCTTTCCTACAATGAGCAGTTCTTC. Translating gives CASSHGTLSYNEQFF.